This T cell receptor beta chain was retrieved from a study of blood T cell repertoires in COVID-19. Study-wide background: From the United States, Italy and Spain came samples of acute and convalescent COVID-19. PBMCs, B-cell-depleted T cells, or T cells were the source of the cDNA or gDNA that made up the material.

Methods used by the authors: The assay estimated nucleated cells by amplifying reference gene primers. Clones were read by immunoSEQ multiplex PCR, and TCRdb kept only the in-frame ones, dropping some. That table supplies the V and J calls and clone size; D and trimming were determined from the DNA. The sample lists 30,000 to 40,000 clones, roughly 87% occurring once. This CDR3 comprises 13 residues. Trimming cost V 4 bases and J 11 bases; bases outside gene matches: 9. Germline CDR1 SGHDT, CDR2 YYEEEE. The sequence was collected from a man aged 55 to 70 with active COVID-19. Input material: peripheral blood. V usage is TRBV5-6 and J usage is TRBJ1-3, with 7 bases fitting TRBD1. The CDR3 nucleotides read TGTGCCAGCAGCACACAGGGGCCGCCTTCCATATATTTT. Translating it yields CASSTQGPPSIYF.